These T cell receptor beta chains were read from a single sample in a study of beta chain features in type 1 diabetes. Clones were sequenced by immunoSEQ multiplex PCR, and TCRdb holds only the in-frame ones, with some missing. This sample carries 200,000 to 250,000 clones, roughly 14% of them seen once, and the ten largest clones take 0.019%. Sequencing input: naive CD4+ T cells from blood. The receptors derive from a man aged 25 to 40 with type 1 diabetes. Both conserved end residues are trimmed from each CDR3.

V gene: TRBV5-4; J gene: TRBJ2-2; CDR3 length: 13; CDR3 protein: ASSSGGANTGELF
V gene: TRBV6-1; J gene: TRBJ2-1; CDR3 length: 13; CDR3 protein: ASRVTGSSYNEQF
V gene: TRBV11-3; J gene: TRBJ2-6; CDR3 length: 14; CDR3 protein: ASSPTGVAGANVLT
V gene: TRBV5-1; J gene: TRBJ2-3; CDR3 length: 13; CDR3 protein: ASSVDSTSTDTQY
V gene: TRBV6-6; J gene: TRBJ1-2; CDR3 length: 12; CDR3 protein: ASSYSFYPGGYT
V gene: TRBV18; J gene: TRBJ1-5; CDR3 length: 14; CDR3 protein: ASSPGGAGSNQPQH
V gene: TRBV4-2; J gene: TRBJ1-2; CDR3 length: 10; CDR3 protein: ASSNAGYGYT
V gene: TRBV2; J gene: TRBJ1-4; CDR3 length: 11; CDR3 protein: ATAGTGSEKLF
V gene: TRBV5-1; J gene: TRBJ1-2; CDR3 length: 12; CDR3 protein: ASSLEAGGHGYT
V gene: TRBV19; J gene: TRBJ1-1; CDR3 length: 14; CDR3 protein: ASSTIIRGVNTEAF
V gene: TRBV7-9; J gene: TRBJ2-5; CDR3 length: 11; CDR3 protein: ASSLGHEETQY